This TCR beta chain was profiled in a study of blood T cell repertoires in COVID-19. Note on this clone: Other DNA sequences of this sample code for an identical CDR3.

Germline CDR1 MNHEY, CDR2 SVGAGI. The CDR3 runs 16 residues. Unmatched junction bases numbered 6, after V lost 0 bases and J lost 1 base. Per the original methods: Using reference gene primer amplification, nucleated cell counts were estimated. Some clones are missing from TCRdb's copy, which holds only in-frame ones; the method was immunoSEQ multiplex PCR. That table furnishes V, J and clone size, whereas the DNA furnished D and trimming. Found here are over 200,000 clones, 75% to 90% of them singletons; the top ten hold around 2.6%. Material for sequencing was peripheral blood. The V gene is TRBV6-5, the J gene TRBJ2-7; TRBD1 agrees at 7 bases. The TCR comes from a woman aged 70 to 79 with active or convalescent COVID-19. CDR3 residues: CASSYSRTRGSYEQYF. As DNA, the CDR3 is TGTGCCAGCAGTTACTCGAGGACCAGGGGGTCCTACGAGCAGTACTTC.